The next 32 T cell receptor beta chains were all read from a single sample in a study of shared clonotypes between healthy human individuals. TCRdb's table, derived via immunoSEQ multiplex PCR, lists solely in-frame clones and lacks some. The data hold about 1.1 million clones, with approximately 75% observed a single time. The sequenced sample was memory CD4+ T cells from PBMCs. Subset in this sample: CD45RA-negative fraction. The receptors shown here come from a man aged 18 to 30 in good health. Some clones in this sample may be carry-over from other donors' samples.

CDR3 nucleotide sequence: TGTGCCAGCAGTGCTAGGGGGAGGATAATGAGAAACACCATATATTTT. Its translation: CASSARGRIMRNTIYF. V and J are TRBV28 and TRBJ1-3, with D perhaps matching TRBD1 (6 bases). V was pared by 5 bases and J by 5 bases, with 19 bases between. The V gene's germline CDR1 is MDHEN and CDR2 SYDVKM. This CDR3 spans 16 amino acids.

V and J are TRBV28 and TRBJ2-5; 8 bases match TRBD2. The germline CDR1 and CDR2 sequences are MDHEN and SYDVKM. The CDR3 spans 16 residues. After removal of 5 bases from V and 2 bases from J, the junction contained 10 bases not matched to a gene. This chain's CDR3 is CASSRGASGLQETQYF. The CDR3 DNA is TGTGCCAGCAGTCGAGGGGCTAGCGGGCTACAAGAGACCCAGTACTTC. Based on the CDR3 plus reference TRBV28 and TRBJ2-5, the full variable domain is DVKVTQSSRYLVKRTGEKVFLECVQDMDHENMFWYRQDPGLGLRLIYFSYDVKMKEKGDIPEGYSVSREKKERFSLILESASTNQTSMYLCASSRGASGLQETQYFGPGTRLLVL.

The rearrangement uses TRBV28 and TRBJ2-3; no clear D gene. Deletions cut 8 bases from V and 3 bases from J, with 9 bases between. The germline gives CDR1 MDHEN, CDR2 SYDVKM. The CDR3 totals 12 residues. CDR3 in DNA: TGTGCCAGCCAGGTTAAAACAGATACGCAGTATTTT. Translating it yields CASQVKTDTQYF.

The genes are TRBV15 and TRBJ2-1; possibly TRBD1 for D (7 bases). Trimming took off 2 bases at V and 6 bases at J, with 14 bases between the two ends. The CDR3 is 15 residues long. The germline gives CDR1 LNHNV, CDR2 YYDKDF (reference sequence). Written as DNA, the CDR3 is TGTGCCACCAGCAGACGACAGGGACTTCGCAATGAGCAGTTCTTC. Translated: CATSRRQGLRNEQFF.

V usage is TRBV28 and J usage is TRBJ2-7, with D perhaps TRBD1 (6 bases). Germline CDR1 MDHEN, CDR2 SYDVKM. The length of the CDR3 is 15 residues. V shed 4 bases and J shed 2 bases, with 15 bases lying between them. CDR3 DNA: TGTGCCAGCAGTTCACAGGGCCGGATAACCTACGAGCAGTACTTC. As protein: CASSSQGRITYEQYF.

Here the CDR3 reads CASSQPVAGVRLETQYF. In DNA, the CDR3 is TGCGCCAGCAGCCAACCGGTAGCGGGAGTTCGATTAGAGACCCAGTACTTC. The rearrangement uses TRBV4-1 and TRBJ2-5; 9 bases map to TRBD2. Per the germline V gene, CDR1 is MGHRA and CDR2 is YSYEKL. Trimming removed 2 bases from V and 4 bases from J; junction bases left unmatched: 11. The CDR3 consists of 17 residues.

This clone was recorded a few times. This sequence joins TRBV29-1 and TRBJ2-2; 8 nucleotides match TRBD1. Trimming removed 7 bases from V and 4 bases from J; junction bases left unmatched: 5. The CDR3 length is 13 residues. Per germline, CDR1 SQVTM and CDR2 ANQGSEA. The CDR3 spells CSAADRGTGELFF. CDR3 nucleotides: TGCAGCGCCGCAGACAGGGGCACCGGGGAGCTGTTTTTT.

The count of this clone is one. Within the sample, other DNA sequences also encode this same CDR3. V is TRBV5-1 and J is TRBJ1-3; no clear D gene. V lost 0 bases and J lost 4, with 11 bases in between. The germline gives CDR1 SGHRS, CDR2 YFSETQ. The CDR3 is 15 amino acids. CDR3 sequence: CASSLDPGSGNTIYF. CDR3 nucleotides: TGCGCCAGCAGCTTGGATCCGGGTTCGGGAAACACCATATATTTT.

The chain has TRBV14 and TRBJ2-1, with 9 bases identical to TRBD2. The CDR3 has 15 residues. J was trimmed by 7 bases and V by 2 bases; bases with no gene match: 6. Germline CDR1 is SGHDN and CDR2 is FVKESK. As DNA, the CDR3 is TGTGCCAGCAGCCAATACGCGGGACTAGCAAATGAGCAGTTCTTC. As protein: CASSQYAGLANEQFF. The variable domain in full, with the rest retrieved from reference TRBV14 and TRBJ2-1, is EAGVTQFPSHSVIEKGQTVTLRCDPISGHDNLYWYRRVMGKEIKFLLHFVKESKQDESGMPNNRFLAERTGGTYSTLKVQPAELEDSGVYFCASSQYAGLANEQFFGPGTRLTVL.

This CDR3 is CASSPEPSGWGANYGYTF. The CDR3 DNA reads TGTGCCAGCAGCCCCGAACCGTCCGGGTGGGGAGCTAACTATGGCTACACCTTC. The V gene is TRBV5-4, the J gene TRBJ1-2; D unclear. CDR1 and CDR2 (germline): SGHNT, YYREEE (reference sequence). V dropped 4 bases and J dropped 0 bases, with 22 bases sitting between them. This CDR3 comprises 18 residues.

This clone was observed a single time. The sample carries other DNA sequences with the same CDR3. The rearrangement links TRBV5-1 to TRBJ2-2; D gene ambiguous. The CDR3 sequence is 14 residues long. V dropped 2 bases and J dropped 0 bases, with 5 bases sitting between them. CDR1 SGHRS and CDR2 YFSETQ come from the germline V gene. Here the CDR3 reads CASSLTANTGELFF. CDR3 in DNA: TGCGCCAGCAGCTTAACGGCGAACACCGGGGAGCTGTTTTTT. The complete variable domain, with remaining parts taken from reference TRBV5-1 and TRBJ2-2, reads KAGVTQTPRYLIKTRGQQVTLSCSPISGHRSVSWYQQTPGQGLQFLFEYFSETQRNKGNFPGRFSGRQFSNSRSEMNVSTLELGDSALYLCASSLTANTGELFFGEGSRLTVL.

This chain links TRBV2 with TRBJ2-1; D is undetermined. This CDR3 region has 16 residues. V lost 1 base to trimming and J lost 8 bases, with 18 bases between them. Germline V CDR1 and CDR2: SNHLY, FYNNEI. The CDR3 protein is CASSEEAFLTNDEQFF. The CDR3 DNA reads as TGTGCCAGCAGTGAAGAGGCCTTCTTAACTAACGATGAGCAGTTCTTC.

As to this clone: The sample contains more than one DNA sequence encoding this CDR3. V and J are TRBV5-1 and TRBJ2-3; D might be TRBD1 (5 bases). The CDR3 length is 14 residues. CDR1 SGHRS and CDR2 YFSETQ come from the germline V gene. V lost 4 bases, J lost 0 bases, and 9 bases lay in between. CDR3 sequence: CASSLRQSTDTQYF. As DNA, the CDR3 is TGCGCCAGCAGCCTCCGACAGAGCACAGATACGCAGTATTTT. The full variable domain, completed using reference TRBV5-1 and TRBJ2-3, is KAGVTQTPRYLIKTRGQQVTLSCSPISGHRSVSWYQQTPGQGLQFLFEYFSETQRNKGNFPGRFSGRQFSNSRSEMNVSTLELGDSALYLCASSLRQSTDTQYFGPGTRLTVL.

The CDR3 region is CASRRGGVGEQYF. CDR3 bases: TGTGCCAGCAGACGCGGGGGCGTCGGGGAGCAGTACTTC. This chain joins TRBV25-1 and TRBJ2-7; perhaps TRBD2 as D (7 bases). Trimming removed 6 bases from V and 7 bases from J, with 16 bases in between. Germline V gives CDR1 MGHDK, CDR2 SYGVNS. The length of the CDR3 is 13 residues.

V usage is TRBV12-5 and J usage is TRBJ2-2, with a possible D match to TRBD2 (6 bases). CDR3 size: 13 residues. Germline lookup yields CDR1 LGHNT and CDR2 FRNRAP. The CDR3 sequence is CASSGANTGELFF. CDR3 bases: TGTGCCAGCTCGGGGGCGAACACCGGGGAGCTGTTTTTT.

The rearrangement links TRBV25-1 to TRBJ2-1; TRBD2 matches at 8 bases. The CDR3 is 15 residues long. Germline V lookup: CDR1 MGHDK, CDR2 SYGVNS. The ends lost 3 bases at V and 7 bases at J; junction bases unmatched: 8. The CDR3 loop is CASSDPGAGGNEQFF. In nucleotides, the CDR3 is TGTGCCAGCAGTGATCCTGGTGCGGGAGGTAATGAGCAGTTCTTC.

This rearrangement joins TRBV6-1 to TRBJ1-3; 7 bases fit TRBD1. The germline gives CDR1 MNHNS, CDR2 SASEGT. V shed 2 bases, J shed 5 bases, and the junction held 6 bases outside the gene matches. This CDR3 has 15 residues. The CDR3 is CASSESAGGRNTIYF. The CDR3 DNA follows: TGTGCCAGCAGTGAATCGGCAGGGGGTAGAAACACCATATATTTT.

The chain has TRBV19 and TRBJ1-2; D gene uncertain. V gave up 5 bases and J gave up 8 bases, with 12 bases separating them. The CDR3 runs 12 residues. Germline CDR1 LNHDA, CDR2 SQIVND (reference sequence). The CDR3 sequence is CASSYQNIGYTF. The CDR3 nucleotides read TGTGCCAGTAGTTACCAAAATATAGGCTACACCTTC.

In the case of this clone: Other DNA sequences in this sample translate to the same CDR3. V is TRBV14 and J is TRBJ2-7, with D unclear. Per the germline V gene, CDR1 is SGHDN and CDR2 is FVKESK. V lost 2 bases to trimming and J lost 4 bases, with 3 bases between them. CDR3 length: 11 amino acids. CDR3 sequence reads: CASSQHYEQYF. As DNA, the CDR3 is TGTGCCAGCAGCCAACATTACGAGCAGTACTTC.

CDR3 loop: CASSISPWETQYF. CDR3 in DNA: TGTGCCAGCAGTATTTCCCCATGGGAGACCCAGTACTTC. The V call is TRBV6-1, the J call TRBJ2-5; D is uncertain. The germline gives CDR1 MNHNS, CDR2 SASEGT. V lost 5 bases and J 5 bases, leaving 12 bases between the germline ends. The CDR3 is made up of 13 amino acids.

CDR3 in amino acids: CASSVGRSSPPDTQYF. The DNA of the CDR3 is TGTGCCAGCAGCGTAGGCCGTAGCTCCCCCCCAGATACGCAGTATTTT. The chain links TRBV9 to TRBJ2-3; D ambiguous. Trimming removed 0 bases at V and 4 bases at J, with 15 bases between. The CDR3 length is 16 residues. Germline CDR1 reads SGDLS; CDR2 reads YYNGEE. Filled out from reference TRBV9 and TRBJ2-3, the complete variable domain reads DSGVTQTPKHLITATGQRVTLRCSPRSGDLSVYWYQQSLDQGLQFLIQYYNGEERAKGNILERFSAQQFPDLHSELNLSSLELGDSALYFCASSVGRSSPPDTQYFGPGTRLTVL.

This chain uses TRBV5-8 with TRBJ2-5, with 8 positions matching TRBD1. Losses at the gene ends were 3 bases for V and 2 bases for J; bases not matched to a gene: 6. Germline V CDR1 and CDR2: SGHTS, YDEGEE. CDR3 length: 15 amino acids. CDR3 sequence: CASSSPGQGQETQYF. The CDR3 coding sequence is TGTGCCAGCAGCTCCCCCGGACAGGGTCAAGAGACCCAGTACTTC.

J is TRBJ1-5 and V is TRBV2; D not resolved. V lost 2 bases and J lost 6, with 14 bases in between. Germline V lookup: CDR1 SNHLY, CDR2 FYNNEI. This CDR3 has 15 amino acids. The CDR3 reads CASSEIGQSGQPQHF. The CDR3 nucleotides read TGTGCCAGCAGTGAAATTGGGCAGTCTGGTCAGCCCCAGCATTTT.

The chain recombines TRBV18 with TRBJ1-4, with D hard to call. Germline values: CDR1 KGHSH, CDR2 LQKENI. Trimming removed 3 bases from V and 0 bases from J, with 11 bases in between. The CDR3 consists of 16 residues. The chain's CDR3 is CASSPSGSATNEKLFF. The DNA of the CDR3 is TGTGCCAGCTCACCCTCGGGGAGTGCAACTAATGAAAAACTGTTTTTT.

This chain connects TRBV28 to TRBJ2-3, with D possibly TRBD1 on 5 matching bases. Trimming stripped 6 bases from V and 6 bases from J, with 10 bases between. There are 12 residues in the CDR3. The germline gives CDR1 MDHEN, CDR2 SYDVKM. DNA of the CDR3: TGTGCCAGCAGACCCAACAGGGATACGCAGTATTTT. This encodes CASRPNRDTQYF.

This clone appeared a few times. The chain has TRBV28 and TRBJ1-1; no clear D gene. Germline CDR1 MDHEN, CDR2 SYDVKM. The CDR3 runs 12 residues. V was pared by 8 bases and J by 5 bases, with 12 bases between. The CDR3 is CASGKDWTEAFF. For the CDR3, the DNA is TGTGCCAGCGGGAAGGACTGGACTGAAGCTTTCTTT.

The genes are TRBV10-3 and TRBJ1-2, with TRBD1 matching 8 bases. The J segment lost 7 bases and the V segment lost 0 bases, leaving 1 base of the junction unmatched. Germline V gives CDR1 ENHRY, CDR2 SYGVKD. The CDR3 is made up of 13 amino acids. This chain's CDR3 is CAISESGQAGYTF. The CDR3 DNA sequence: TGTGCCATCAGTGAGTCGGGACAGGCTGGCTACACCTTC.

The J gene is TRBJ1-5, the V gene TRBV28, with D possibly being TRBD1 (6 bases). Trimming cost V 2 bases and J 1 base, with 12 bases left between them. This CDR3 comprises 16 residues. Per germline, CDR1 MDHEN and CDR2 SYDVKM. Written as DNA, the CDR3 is TGTGCCAGCAGTTTAAGGCAGGGGTGGAGCAATCAGCCCCAGCATTTT. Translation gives CASSLRQGWSNQPQHF.

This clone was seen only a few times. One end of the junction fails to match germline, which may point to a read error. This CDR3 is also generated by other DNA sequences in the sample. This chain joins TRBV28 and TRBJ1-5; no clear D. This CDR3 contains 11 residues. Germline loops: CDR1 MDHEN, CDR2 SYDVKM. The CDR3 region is CASSSHQPQHF. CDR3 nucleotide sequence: TGTGCCAGCAGTAGCCATCAGCCCCAGCATTTT. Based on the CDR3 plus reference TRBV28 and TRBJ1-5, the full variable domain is DVKVTQSSRYLVKRTGEKVFLECVQDMDHENMFWYRQDPGLGLRLIYFSYDVKMKEKGDIPEGYSVSREKKERFSLILESASTNQTSMYLCASSSHQPQHFGDGTRLSIL.

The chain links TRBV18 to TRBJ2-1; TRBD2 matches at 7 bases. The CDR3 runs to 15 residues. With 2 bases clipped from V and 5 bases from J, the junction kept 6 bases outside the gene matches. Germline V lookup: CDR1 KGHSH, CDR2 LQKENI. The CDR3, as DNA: TGTGCCAGCTCACCAGAAGCGGGACTCGACAATGAGCAGTTCTTC. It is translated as CASSPEAGLDNEQFF.

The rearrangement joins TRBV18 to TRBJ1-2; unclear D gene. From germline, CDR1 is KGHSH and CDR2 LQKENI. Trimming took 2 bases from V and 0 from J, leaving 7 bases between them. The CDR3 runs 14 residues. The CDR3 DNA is TGTGCCAGCTCACCAGAGGGATCTAACTATGGCTACACCTTC. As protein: CASSPEGSNYGYTF.

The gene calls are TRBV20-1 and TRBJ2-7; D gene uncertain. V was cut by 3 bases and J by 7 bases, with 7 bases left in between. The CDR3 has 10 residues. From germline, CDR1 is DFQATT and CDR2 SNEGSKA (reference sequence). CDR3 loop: CSASSVEQYF. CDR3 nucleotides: TGCAGTGCTAGCTCGGTGGAGCAGTACTTC.